This is a list of T cell receptor beta chains from one sample in a study of T cell responses to AZD1222 COVID-19 vaccine. The protocol was immunoSEQ multiplex PCR, while the TCRdb copy is restricted to in-frame clones and leaves out a portion. The table has 95,000 to 130,000 clones, about 91% seen once; the top ten hold roughly 1.6%. The specimen was peripheral blood, collected 28 days after the second AZD1222 dose. The receptor set was obtained from an adult who received the AZD1222 COVID-19 vaccine. Each CDR3 is given with its conserved first and last residue. The order of the fields is CDR3 protein, CDR3 DNA, J gene, V gene, clone size, CDR3 length, D gene. D genes are given only for firm matches. Clone size appears in some rows only: once, few, many, or a class for an expanded clone.

cdr3_aa: CASSSRDRSLAKNIQYF
cdr3_nt: TGTGCCAGCAGTTCAAGGGACAGAAGTTTAGCCAAAAACATTCAGTACTTC
j_call: TRBJ2-4
v_call: TRBV27
clone_size: NA
cdr3_length: 17
d_call: TRBD1

cdr3_aa: CASSFREGPHEQYF
cdr3_nt: TGTGCCAGCAGTTTTCGGGAGGGCCCCCACGAGCAGTACTTC
j_call: TRBJ2-7
v_call: TRBV27
clone_size: NA
cdr3_length: 14
d_call: TRBD2

cdr3_aa: CASSLSGPTEAFF
cdr3_nt: TGTGCCAGCAGCTTAAGCGGGCCCACTGAGGCTTTCTTT
j_call: TRBJ1-1
v_call: TRBV7-3
clone_size: NA
cdr3_length: 13
d_call: NA

cdr3_aa: CASSQEGTDTQYF
cdr3_nt: TGTGCCAGCAGCCAAGAGGGCACAGATACGCAGTATTTT
j_call: TRBJ2-3
v_call: TRBV4-2
clone_size: NA
cdr3_length: 13
d_call: NA

cdr3_aa: CASSGPRVGRPYQPQHF
cdr3_nt: TGTGCCAGTAGTGGACCAAGGGTGGGCAGGCCCTATCAGCCCCAGCATTTT
j_call: TRBJ1-5
v_call: TRBV19
clone_size: NA
cdr3_length: 17
d_call: NA

cdr3_aa: CASSRTGENSNQPQHF
cdr3_nt: TGTGCCAGTAGTAGGACAGGAGAAAACAGCAATCAGCCCCAGCATTTT
j_call: TRBJ1-5
v_call: TRBV19
clone_size: NA
cdr3_length: 16
d_call: TRBD1

cdr3_aa: CATSRASHEQFF
cdr3_nt: TGTGCCACCAGCAGGGCTTCTCACGAGCAGTTCTTC
j_call: TRBJ2-1
v_call: TRBV15
clone_size: few
cdr3_length: 12
d_call: NA

cdr3_aa: CASSLNTEAFF
cdr3_nt: TGTGCCAGCAGCCTTAACACTGAAGCTTTCTTT
j_call: TRBJ1-1
v_call: TRBV3-1/TRBV3-2
clone_size: NA
cdr3_length: 11
d_call: NA

cdr3_aa: CAILLRGNGYTF
cdr3_nt: TGTGCCATTCTGCTCCGGGGCAATGGCTACACCTTC
j_call: TRBJ1-2
v_call: TRBV28
clone_size: NA
cdr3_length: 12
d_call: NA

cdr3_aa: CASSLSRVSAGESQFF
cdr3_nt: TGTGCCAGCAGCTTATCCAGAGTTTCGGCGGGAGAGTCGCAGTTCTTC
j_call: TRBJ2-1
v_call: TRBV7-8
clone_size: NA
cdr3_length: 16
d_call: TRBD2

cdr3_aa: CASSSQLNTEAFF
cdr3_nt: TGTGCCAGCAGTTCTCAGTTGAACACTGAAGCTTTCTTT
j_call: TRBJ1-1
v_call: TRBV28
clone_size: NA
cdr3_length: 13
d_call: NA

cdr3_aa: CASSYTSGTNEQFF
cdr3_nt: TGTGCCAGCAGCTATACTAGCGGGACCAATGAGCAGTTCTTC
j_call: TRBJ2-1
v_call: TRBV7-2
clone_size: NA
cdr3_length: 14
d_call: TRBD2

cdr3_aa: CAIGGQGHHGYTF
cdr3_nt: TGTGCCATCGGGGGACAGGGGCACCATGGCTACACCTTC
j_call: TRBJ1-2
v_call: TRBV24-1
clone_size: NA
cdr3_length: 13
d_call: TRBD1

cdr3_aa: CASSVGSSGNTIYF
cdr3_nt: TGTGCCAGCAGCGTAGGCTCCTCTGGAAACACCATATATTTT
j_call: TRBJ1-3
v_call: TRBV9
clone_size: NA
cdr3_length: 14
d_call: NA

cdr3_aa: CASSPLEDQPQHF
cdr3_nt: TGTGCCAGCTCACCACTGGAGGATCAGCCCCAGCATTTT
j_call: TRBJ1-5
v_call: TRBV18
clone_size: once
cdr3_length: 13
d_call: NA

cdr3_aa: CASSLDMGDYYGYTF
cdr3_nt: TGTGCCAGCAGCTTGGATATGGGGGATTACTATGGCTACACCTTC
j_call: TRBJ1-2
v_call: TRBV5-4
clone_size: NA
cdr3_length: 15
d_call: NA

cdr3_aa: CASSLGSGLAGQSSYNEQFF
cdr3_nt: TGTGCCAGCAGCCTAGGGTCGGGACTAGCGGGCCAAAGTTCCTACAATGAGCAGTTCTTC
j_call: TRBJ2-1
v_call: TRBV3-1/TRBV3-2
clone_size: NA
cdr3_length: 20
d_call: TRBD2

cdr3_aa: CASTRDTDNSPLHF
cdr3_nt: TGTGCCAGCACTCGGGACACGGATAATTCACCCCTCCACTTT
j_call: TRBJ1-6
v_call: TRBV18
clone_size: NA
cdr3_length: 14
d_call: NA

cdr3_aa: CASSLVRGIYEQYF
cdr3_nt: TGCGCCAGCAGCTTGGTTCGGGGAATCTACGAGCAGTACTTC
j_call: TRBJ2-7
v_call: TRBV5-1
clone_size: NA
cdr3_length: 14
d_call: NA

cdr3_aa: CSATDQPQHF
cdr3_nt: TGCAGTGCCACAGATCAGCCCCAGCATTTT
j_call: TRBJ1-5
v_call: TRBV20-1
clone_size: NA
cdr3_length: 10
d_call: NA

cdr3_aa: CAWSVPDRANQPQHF
cdr3_nt: TGTGCCTGGAGTGTTCCTGACAGGGCGAATCAGCCCCAGCATTTT
j_call: TRBJ1-5
v_call: TRBV30
clone_size: once
cdr3_length: 15
d_call: TRBD1

cdr3_aa: CASSIRGDQPQHF
cdr3_nt: TGTGCCAGTAGTATACGGGGAGATCAGCCCCAGCATTTT
j_call: TRBJ1-5
v_call: TRBV19
clone_size: NA
cdr3_length: 13
d_call: NA

cdr3_aa: CASGAGPYGYTF
cdr3_nt: TGTGCCAGCGGGGCAGGGCCCTATGGCTACACCTTC
j_call: TRBJ1-2
v_call: TRBV28
clone_size: NA
cdr3_length: 12
d_call: NA

cdr3_aa: CASSYGGRRLGTDTQYF
cdr3_nt: TGCGCCAGCAGCTACGGGGGCAGGCGATTGGGGACAGATACGCAGTATTTT
j_call: TRBJ2-3
v_call: TRBV5-1
clone_size: NA
cdr3_length: 17
d_call: NA

cdr3_aa: CASSLTGGDTGELFF
cdr3_nt: TGTGCCAGCAGCCTGACAGGGGGCGACACCGGGGAGCTGTTTTTT
j_call: TRBJ2-2
v_call: TRBV7-6
clone_size: NA
cdr3_length: 15
d_call: TRBD1

cdr3_aa: CASSLGPPDTQYF
cdr3_nt: TGCGCCAGCAGCTTGGGTCCCCCAGATACGCAGTATTTT
j_call: TRBJ2-3
v_call: TRBV5-1
clone_size: NA
cdr3_length: 13
d_call: NA

cdr3_aa: CASSLGPWAFF
cdr3_nt: TGTGCCAGTAGCCTAGGACCATGGGCTTTCTTT
j_call: TRBJ1-1
v_call: TRBV19
clone_size: once
cdr3_length: 11
d_call: NA

cdr3_aa: CASSFGVGSYNEQFF
cdr3_nt: TGTGCCAGCAGTTTTGGCGTTGGCTCCTACAATGAGCAGTTCTTC
j_call: TRBJ2-1
v_call: TRBV27
clone_size: NA
cdr3_length: 15
d_call: NA

cdr3_aa: CASSEGRSLEKLFF
cdr3_nt: TGTGCCAGCAGTGAGGGACGAAGTCTGGAAAAACTGTTTTTT
j_call: TRBJ1-4
v_call: TRBV2
clone_size: NA
cdr3_length: 14
d_call: NA

cdr3_aa: CAWSDRGRAFF
cdr3_nt: TGTGCCTGGAGTGACCGCGGGAGGGCCTTCTTC
j_call: TRBJ2-1
v_call: TRBV30
clone_size: NA
cdr3_length: 11
d_call: TRBD2

cdr3_aa: CASSRRPGQGRDTQYF
cdr3_nt: TGTGCCAGCAGCCGACGGCCGGGACAGGGGAGGGATACGCAGTATTTT
j_call: TRBJ2-3
v_call: TRBV7-8
clone_size: NA
cdr3_length: 16
d_call: TRBD1

cdr3_aa: CASRTFAEPTNEKLFF
cdr3_nt: TGTGCAAGTCGCACCTTCGCCGAACCAACTAATGAAAAACTGTTTTTT
j_call: TRBJ1-4
v_call: TRBV12-2
clone_size: NA
cdr3_length: 16
d_call: NA

cdr3_aa: CASRPQPGRGGRWGTDTQYF
cdr3_nt: TGTGCCAGCAGGCCCCAACCGGGGAGAGGCGGGAGATGGGGCACAGATACGCAGTATTTT
j_call: TRBJ2-3
v_call: TRBV5-8
clone_size: NA
cdr3_length: 20
d_call: TRBD2

cdr3_aa: CASADRAETQYF
cdr3_nt: TGTGCCAGCGCGGACAGGGCGGAGACCCAGTACTTC
j_call: TRBJ2-5
v_call: TRBV2
clone_size: NA
cdr3_length: 12
d_call: TRBD1

cdr3_aa: CASSLELLTGELFF
cdr3_nt: TGCGCCAGCAGCTTGGAACTCCTTACCGGGGAGCTGTTTTTT
j_call: TRBJ2-2
v_call: TRBV5-1
clone_size: NA
cdr3_length: 14
d_call: NA

cdr3_aa: CASSLSGSGHNEQFF
cdr3_nt: TGTGCCAGCAGTCTTAGCGGGAGCGGCCACAATGAGCAGTTCTTC
j_call: TRBJ2-1
v_call: TRBV2
clone_size: NA
cdr3_length: 15
d_call: TRBD2

cdr3_aa: CAIKETGGGYGYTF
cdr3_nt: TGTGCCATCAAAGAGACAGGGGGGGGCTATGGCTACACCTTC
j_call: TRBJ1-2
v_call: TRBV10-3
clone_size: NA
cdr3_length: 14
d_call: TRBD1

cdr3_aa: CASIPDPEGVRGAQYF
cdr3_nt: TGTGCCAGCATCCCAGACCCTGAAGGGGTACGGGGGGCCCAGTACTTC
j_call: TRBJ2-5
v_call: TRBV3-1/TRBV3-2
clone_size: NA
cdr3_length: 16
d_call: TRBD2

cdr3_aa: CASSPRGGAGNTIYF
cdr3_nt: TGTGCCAGCAGTCCCCGGGGGGGGGCTGGAAACACCATATATTTT
j_call: TRBJ1-3
v_call: TRBV6-5
clone_size: NA
cdr3_length: 15
d_call: NA

cdr3_aa: CASSGTGPTSPLHF
cdr3_nt: TGTGCCAGTAGTGGTACGGGTCCGACTTCACCCCTCCACTTT
j_call: TRBJ1-6
v_call: TRBV19
clone_size: NA
cdr3_length: 14
d_call: NA

cdr3_aa: CASSLPRMAGLRVYEQYF
cdr3_nt: TGCGCCAGCAGCTTGCCCCGGATGGCGGGCCTACGAGTCTACGAGCAGTACTTC
j_call: TRBJ2-7
v_call: TRBV5-1
clone_size: NA
cdr3_length: 18
d_call: NA

cdr3_aa: CASSPSPGQGLKAKNIQYF
cdr3_nt: TGTGCCAGCTCACCGAGCCCGGGACAGGGTCTGAAAGCCAAAAACATTCAGTACTTC
j_call: TRBJ2-4
v_call: TRBV18
clone_size: NA
cdr3_length: 19
d_call: TRBD1

cdr3_aa: CASSIRGTDSNQPQHF
cdr3_nt: TGTGCCAGTAGTATTAGGGGGACAGATAGCAATCAGCCCCAGCATTTT
j_call: TRBJ1-5
v_call: TRBV19
clone_size: NA
cdr3_length: 16
d_call: TRBD1

cdr3_aa: CASSARETGQYF
cdr3_nt: TGTGCCAGTAGTGCCCGGGAGACGGGGCAGTACTTC
j_call: TRBJ2-7
v_call: TRBV19
clone_size: few
cdr3_length: 12
d_call: NA

cdr3_aa: CSASQMGQEAYGYTF
cdr3_nt: TGCAGTGCTAGTCAAATGGGACAGGAGGCCTATGGCTACACCTTC
j_call: TRBJ1-2
v_call: TRBV20-1
clone_size: NA
cdr3_length: 15
d_call: TRBD1

cdr3_aa: CASTPDGYSTEAFF
cdr3_nt: TGTGCCAGTACCCCGGACGGGTACAGCACTGAAGCTTTCTTT
j_call: TRBJ1-1
v_call: TRBV19
clone_size: NA
cdr3_length: 14
d_call: NA

cdr3_aa: CASSFTGYNEQFF
cdr3_nt: TGTGCCAGCAGTTTCACAGGGTACAATGAGCAGTTCTTC
j_call: TRBJ2-1
v_call: TRBV6-5
clone_size: NA
cdr3_length: 13
d_call: NA

cdr3_aa: CASSLQDYGYTF
cdr3_nt: TGTGCCAGCAGTTTACAGGATTATGGCTACACCTTC
j_call: TRBJ1-2
v_call: TRBV12-3/TRBV12-4
clone_size: once
cdr3_length: 12
d_call: NA

cdr3_aa: CSVGGGFQPQHF
cdr3_nt: TGCAGCGTCGGGGGGGGATTTCAGCCCCAGCATTTT
j_call: TRBJ1-5
v_call: TRBV29-1
clone_size: NA
cdr3_length: 12
d_call: NA

cdr3_aa: CASSEDGTQSSYEQYF
cdr3_nt: TGTGCCAGCAGTGAAGACGGGACACAGAGCTCCTACGAGCAGTACTTC
j_call: TRBJ2-7
v_call: TRBV6-1
clone_size: NA
cdr3_length: 16
d_call: NA

cdr3_aa: CASSSFGPLGYEQYF
cdr3_nt: TGTGCCAGCAGCAGTTTTGGCCCCTTAGGCTACGAGCAGTACTTC
j_call: TRBJ2-7
v_call: TRBV28
clone_size: NA
cdr3_length: 15
d_call: NA

cdr3_aa: CAWRRNYGYTF
cdr3_nt: TGTGCCTGGAGGCGGAACTATGGCTACACCTTC
j_call: TRBJ1-2
v_call: TRBV30
clone_size: once
cdr3_length: 11
d_call: NA

cdr3_aa: CASSLEGRYNEQFF
cdr3_nt: TGTGCCAGCAGCTTAGAGGGTCGGTACAATGAGCAGTTCTTC
j_call: TRBJ2-1
v_call: TRBV7-2
clone_size: NA
cdr3_length: 14
d_call: NA

cdr3_aa: CASSLVGTGGYEQYF
cdr3_nt: TGCGCCAGCAGCTTGGTCGGTACAGGGGGCTACGAGCAGTACTTC
j_call: TRBJ2-7
v_call: TRBV5-1
clone_size: few
cdr3_length: 15
d_call: TRBD1

cdr3_aa: CASSQDPRTSGTDTQYF
cdr3_nt: TGTGCCAGCAGCCAAGATCCCCGGACTAGCGGCACAGATACGCAGTATTTT
j_call: TRBJ2-3
v_call: TRBV3-1/TRBV3-2
clone_size: NA
cdr3_length: 17
d_call: TRBD2

cdr3_aa: CASSLDRGTEAFF
cdr3_nt: TGTGCCAGCAGCTTGGACAGGGGCACTGAAGCTTTCTTT
j_call: TRBJ1-1
v_call: TRBV7-3
clone_size: NA
cdr3_length: 13
d_call: TRBD1

cdr3_aa: CASSLKTTSGQYF
cdr3_nt: TGTGCCAGCAGTTTAAAAACGACTAGTGGGCAGTACTTC
j_call: TRBJ2-7
v_call: TRBV28
clone_size: NA
cdr3_length: 13
d_call: NA

cdr3_aa: CASSSGSGEKLFF
cdr3_nt: TGCGCCAGCAGTTCCGGCAGCGGTGAAAAACTGTTTTTT
j_call: TRBJ1-4
v_call: TRBV5-1
clone_size: NA
cdr3_length: 13
d_call: NA

cdr3_aa: CASSPDLGRGRASTDTQYF
cdr3_nt: TGTGCCAGCAGCCCTGATCTCGGCAGGGGCCGTGCTAGCACAGATACGCAGTATTTT
j_call: TRBJ2-3
v_call: TRBV7-9
clone_size: once
cdr3_length: 19
d_call: NA

cdr3_aa: CASSIGTPSEQYF
cdr3_nt: TGTGCCAGTAGTATCGGGACTCCTTCCGAGCAGTACTTC
j_call: TRBJ2-7
v_call: TRBV19
clone_size: NA
cdr3_length: 13
d_call: NA